The present T cell receptor beta chain was sequenced within a study of CD8 T cells in ankylosing spondylitis. Via MiXCR, TCRdb re-called the 5' RACE reads, giving one row per CDR3 protein. The sample includes more than 200,000 distinct CDR3 sequences, about 24% of them seen just once. CDR1 DFQATT and CDR2 SNEGSKA come from the germline V gene (reference sequence). This CDR3 is 15 amino acids long. Germline trimming cut 5 bases from V and 2 bases from J; bases unmatched to any gene: 10. This TCR derives from a male donor with ankylosing spondylitis or in good health (not recorded which). The gene calls are TRBV20-1 and TRBJ2-5, with TRBD2 identical over 8 bases. The material sequenced was blood, either unsorted or a sorted T cell fraction (not recorded which). CDR3 in amino acids: CSAQPGGPWQETQYF. The CDR3, as DNA: TGCAGTGCTCAACCGGGGGGGCCGTGGCAAGAGACCCAGTACTTC.